This entry lists 17 T cell receptor beta chains sequenced from one sample in a study of blood T cell repertoires in COVID-19. Produced via immunoSEQ multiplex PCR; TCRdb's table is partial and in-frame only. The sample yields 210,000 or so clones, roughly 80% seen once. The sequencing input was peripheral blood. All receptors come from a woman older than 75 with acute or convalescent COVID-19.

This clone has just a few counts. The chain recombines TRBV18 with TRBJ2-2; D gene ambiguous. The germline V gene has CDR1 KGHSH and CDR2 LQKENI. The CDR3 runs 15 residues. Between the trimmed V and J ends, which lost 1 base and 5 bases, there was a span of 11 bases. The CDR3 DNA reads TGTGCCAGCTCACCACTAAGTCTCCTAACCGGGGAGCTGTTTTTT. Amino acid sequence: CASSPLSLLTGELFF.

The V call is TRBV2, the J call TRBJ2-5; D might be TRBD2 (5 bases). This CDR3 is built from 13 residues. Between the trimmed V and J ends, which lost 5 bases and 5 bases, there was a span of 12 bases. CDR1 and CDR2 from the germline V gene are SNHLY and FYNNEI. This CDR3 reads CASSQDLEETQYF. CDR3 in DNA: TGTGCCAGCAGTCAGGACTTGGAGGAGACCCAGTACTTC.

The chain combines TRBV5-6 with TRBJ2-5; TRBD1 aligns across 8 bases. CDR1 and CDR2 (germline): SGHDT, YYEEEE. V trimming: 2 bases; J trimming: 1 base; junction bases outside the gene matches: 4. The CDR3 runs 15 residues. CDR3 DNA: TGTGCCAGCAGCTTTTACAGGGGGTTCCAAGAGACCCAGTACTTC. Its protein is CASSFYRGFQETQYF. The variable domain in full, with the rest retrieved from reference TRBV5-6 and TRBJ2-5, is DAGVTQSPTHLIKTRGQQVTLRCSPKSGHDTVSWYQQALGQGPQFIFQYYEEEERQRGNFPDRFSGHQFPNYSSELNVNALLLGDSALYLCASSFYRGFQETQYFGPGTRLLVL.

V and J are TRBV10-1 and TRBJ2-5, with D maybe TRBD1 (5 bases). Germline CDR1 and CDR2: WNHNN and SYGVQD (reference sequence). This CDR3 contains 13 residues. V lost 10 bases, J lost 9 bases, and 21 bases lay in between. CDR3 region: CATLVGVASAQYF. CDR3 coding DNA: TGCGCCACCCTAGTAGGGGTGGCTTCGGCCCAGTACTTC.

The V gene is TRBV7-3, the J gene TRBJ2-7; TRBD2 agrees at 7 bases. CDR3 length equals 15 residues. The V segment lost 2 bases and the J segment 5 bases; nucleotides outside the gene matches: 9. The germline V gene has CDR1 SGHTA and CDR2 FQGTGA. The CDR3 loop is CASSLSGGSRHEQYF. The DNA of the CDR3 is TGTGCCAGCAGCTTATCCGGGGGGAGCCGGCACGAGCAGTACTTC.

V and J are TRBV19 and TRBJ2-7; D may be TRBD2 (5 bases). CDR3 size: 15 residues. Germline V gene data show CDR1 as LNHDA and CDR2 as SQIVND (reference sequence). The V and J ends lost 2 bases and 2 bases respectively, with 13 bases between them. This CDR3 is CASSISGETTYEQYF. In DNA form, the CDR3 reads TGTGCCAGTAGTATAAGTGGGGAGACTACCTACGAGCAGTACTTC.

The rearrangement links TRBV4-2 to TRBJ1-2, with D perhaps TRBD1 (5 bases). The germline gives CDR1 LGHNA, CDR2 YNFKEQ. This CDR3 has 15 residues. Trimming pared 5 bases from V and 1 base from J, leaving 14 bases between. The CDR3 bases are TGTGCCAGCAGCTTTTGGGGGGATCTTAACTATGGCTACACCTTC. Translated, it gives CASSFWGDLNYGYTF.

This clone has only a few counts. In nucleotides, the CDR3 is TGTGCCAGCACCCTAGACAGGTCCCATGAGCAGTTCTTC. It encodes CASTLDRSHEQFF. V gene TRBV7-9 combines with J gene TRBJ2-1; a possible D gene is TRBD1 (6 bases). The germline V and J ends were trimmed by 7 bases and 8 bases, with 15 bases remaining between them. Germline V gene lookup returns CDR1 SEHNR and CDR2 FQNEAQ (reference sequence). The CDR3 length is 13 residues.

This clone has a handful of counts. The chain uses TRBV28 and TRBJ1-4; the D is unclear. The CDR3 sequence is 12 residues long. CDR1 is MDHEN and CDR2 is SYDVKM in the germline V gene. V lost 10 bases to trimming and J lost 6 bases, with 12 bases between them. CDR3 nucleotides: TGTGCCACCCGGACTGGAGATGAAAAACTGTTTTTT. Its translation: CATRTGDEKLFF.

The chain combines TRBV5-4 with TRBJ2-1, with D tentatively TRBD2 (5 bases). CDR1 is SGHNT and CDR2 is YYREEE in the germline V gene (reference sequence). V was pared by 0 bases and J by 2 bases, with 9 bases between. The CDR3 is made up of 15 amino acids. CDR3 protein: CASSLGASTYNEQFF. The CDR3 DNA follows: TGTGCCAGCAGCTTGGGGGCTAGCACCTACAATGAGCAGTTCTTC. The full variable domain, in which reference TRBV5-4 and TRBJ2-1 provide the parts outside the CDR3, is ETGVTQSPTHLIKTRGQQVTLRCSSQSGHNTVSWYQQALGQGPQFIFQYYREEENGRGNFPPRFSGLQFPNYSSELNVNALELDDSALYLCASSLGASTYNEQFFGPGTRLTVL.

This chain connects TRBV15 to TRBJ1-5; no definite D call. This CDR3 spans 15 amino acids. The germline V gene encodes CDR1 LNHNV and CDR2 YYDKDF (reference sequence). V lost 4 bases, J lost 0 bases, and 10 bases lay in between. DNA for the CDR3: TGTGCCACCAGCATTTCATCCTATAGCAATCAGCCCCAGCATTTT. This sequence encodes CATSISSYSNQPQHF.

The rearrangement uses TRBV14 and TRBJ2-5, with 14 bases identical to TRBD2. Trimming removed 3 bases from V and 5 bases from J; junction bases left unmatched: 5. Germline CDR1 and CDR2: SGHDN and FVKESK. CDR3 length equals 16 residues. CDR3 loop: CASSQGTSGSWETQYF. The CDR3 DNA is TGTGCCAGCAGCCAGGGGACTAGCGGGAGTTGGGAGACCCAGTACTTC.

Only one count was recorded for this clone. V gene TRBV7-3 combines with J gene TRBJ2-1, with D possibly matching TRBD2 (5 bases). The germline CDR1 and CDR2 sequences are SGHTA and FQGTGA. This CDR3 is built from 16 residues. Deletions cut 2 bases from V and 1 base from J, with 12 bases between. CDR3 in DNA: TGTGCCAGCAGCTTAGGGCTAGCAGAATCCTACAATGAGCAGTTCTTC. Its translation is CASSLGLAESYNEQFF. Full variable domain (remainder filled in from reference TRBV7-3 and TRBJ2-1): GAGVSQTPSNKVTEKGKYVELRCDPISGHTALYWYRQSLGQGPEFLIYFQGTGAADDSGLPNDRFFAVRPEGSVSTLKIQRTERGDSAVYLCASSLGLAESYNEQFFGPGTRLTVL.

The chain couples TRBV5-1 to TRBJ1-3; D gene ambiguous. The CDR3 extends over 17 amino acids. Trimming left V 1 base short and J 0 bases short, with 14 bases between. Germline V CDR1 and CDR2: SGHRS, YFSETQ. The CDR3 protein is CASSLTGGPNSGNTIYF. The CDR3 nucleotides read TGCGCCAGCAGCTTGACTGGAGGCCCGAACTCTGGAAACACCATATATTTT.

This chain links TRBV11-3 with TRBJ1-4; TRBD1 might be the D (6 bases). Germline lookup yields CDR1 SGHNT and CDR2 YENEEA. The CDR3 is 16 residues long. Trimming left V 5 bases short and J 5 bases short, with 18 bases between. The CDR3 sequence: CASSPHRNRDNEKLFF. The CDR3 DNA follows: TGTGCCAGCAGCCCACACCGGAACAGGGACAATGAAAAACTGTTTTTT.

V usage is TRBV3-1 (or the pseudogene TRBV3-2) and J usage is TRBJ1-4; 9 nucleotides match TRBD1. With 0 bases clipped from V and 10 bases from J, the junction kept 6 bases outside the gene matches. The CDR3 loop spans 15 amino acids. From germline, CDR1 is LGHDT and CDR2 YNNKEL (reference sequence). CDR3 sequence reads: CASSQEGQGVGKLFF. The CDR3 nucleotides read TGTGCCAGCAGCCAAGAGGGACAGGGCGTTGGAAAACTGTTTTTT.

The CDR3 DNA reads as TGTGCCAGCAGGGGTACACGAGGCTACGAGCAGTACTTC. It yields the protein CASRGTRGYEQYF. The J gene is TRBJ2-7, the V gene TRBV27; D remains ambiguous. The germline CDR1 and CDR2 sequences are MNHEY and SMNVEV (reference sequence). The CDR3 has 13 amino acids. The germline V and J ends were trimmed by 6 bases and 3 bases, with 12 bases remaining between them.